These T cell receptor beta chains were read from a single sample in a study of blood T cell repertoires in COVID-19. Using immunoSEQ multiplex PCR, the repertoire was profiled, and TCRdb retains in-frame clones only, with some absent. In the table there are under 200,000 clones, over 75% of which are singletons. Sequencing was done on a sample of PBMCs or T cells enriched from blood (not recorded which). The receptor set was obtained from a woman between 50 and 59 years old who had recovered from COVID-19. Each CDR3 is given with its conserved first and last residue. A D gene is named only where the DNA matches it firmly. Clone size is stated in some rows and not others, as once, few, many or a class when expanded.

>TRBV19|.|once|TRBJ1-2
CALKSTGFGGYTF
TGTGCCCTCAAAAGTACGGGTTTCGGTGGCTACACCTTC
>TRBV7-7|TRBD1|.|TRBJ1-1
CASSSDRGAEAFF
TGTGCCAGCAGCTCTGACAGGGGGGCGGAAGCTTTCTTT
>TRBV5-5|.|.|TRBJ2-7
CASSTPGHGQYF
TGTGCCAGCAGCACTCCGGGACACGGGCAGTACTTC
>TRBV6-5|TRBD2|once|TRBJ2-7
CASKPSGAEQYF
TGTGCCAGCAAGCCTAGCGGGGCCGAGCAGTACTTC
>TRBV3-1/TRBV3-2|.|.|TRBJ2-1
CASSQDGVAYNEQFF
TGTGCCAGCAGCCAAGATGGGGTAGCGTACAATGAGCAGTTCTTC
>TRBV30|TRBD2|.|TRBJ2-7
CAWSVGGVIYEQYF
TGTGCCTGGAGTGTGGGGGGGGTGATCTACGAGCAGTACTTC
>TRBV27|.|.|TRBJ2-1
CASSFGGVGEQFF
TGTGCCAGCAGTTTCGGAGGGGTCGGTGAGCAGTTCTTC
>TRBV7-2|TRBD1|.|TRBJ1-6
CASSLAGTGGYSPLHF
TGTGCCAGCAGCTTAGCTGGGACAGGGGGCTATTCACCCCTCCACTTT
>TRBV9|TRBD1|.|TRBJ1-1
CASSARTGGNGEAFF
TGTGCCAGCAGCGCCCGGACAGGGGGAAATGGTGAAGCTTTCTTT
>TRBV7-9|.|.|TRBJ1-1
CASRAAVNTEAFF
TGTGCCAGCAGGGCGGCGGTGAACACTGAAGCTTTCTTT
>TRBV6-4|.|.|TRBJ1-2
CASKVDGGAGGYTF
TGTGCCAGCAAGGTTGATGGGGGGGCCGGTGGCTACACCTTC
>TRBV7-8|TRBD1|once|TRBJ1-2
CASSQRTGEDGYTF
TGTGCCAGCAGCCAGCGGACAGGGGAGGATGGCTACACCTTC
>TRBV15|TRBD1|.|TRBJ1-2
CATSMTGNYGYTF
TGTGCCACCAGCATGACAGGGAACTATGGCTACACCTTC
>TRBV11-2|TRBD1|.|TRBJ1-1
CASSADRGRGAFF
TGTGCCAGCAGCGCAGACAGGGGCAGGGGGGCTTTCTTT
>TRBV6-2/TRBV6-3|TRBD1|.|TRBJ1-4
CASSSGQGITNEKLFF
TGTGCCAGCAGTTCCGGACAGGGCATAACTAATGAAAAACTGTTTTTT
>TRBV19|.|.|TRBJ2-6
CASSFESSGANVLTF
TGTGCCAGTAGTTTTGAGAGCTCTGGGGCCAACGTCCTGACTTTC
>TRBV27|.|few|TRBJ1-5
CASAGSNQPQHF
TGTGCCAGCGCGGGAAGCAATCAGCCCCAGCATTTT
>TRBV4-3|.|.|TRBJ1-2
CASSLSPRAGGGGYTF
TGCGCCAGCAGCCTCAGCCCCCGGGCAGGCGGGGGCGGCTACACCTTC
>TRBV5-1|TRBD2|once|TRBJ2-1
CASSLLAGGLGEQFF
TGCGCCAGCAGCTTGCTAGCGGGGGGGCTCGGTGAGCAGTTCTTC
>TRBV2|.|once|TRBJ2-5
CASSDSAQETQYF
TGTGCCAGCAGTGATTCAGCGCAAGAGACCCAGTACTTC
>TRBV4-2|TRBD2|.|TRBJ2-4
CASSPGGGSVAKNIQYF
TGTGCCAGCAGCCCGGGGGGGGGATCCGTTGCCAAAAACATTCAGTACTTC
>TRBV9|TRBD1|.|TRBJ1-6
CASSNPGQRYSPLHF
TGTGCCAGCAGCAACCCGGGACAGAGGTATTCACCCCTCCACTTT
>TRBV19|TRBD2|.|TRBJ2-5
CASKASGGAETQYF
TGTGCCAGTAAGGCTAGCGGGGGGGCCGAGACCCAGTACTTC
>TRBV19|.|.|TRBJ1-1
CASSIVGVGNTEAFF
TGTGCCAGTAGTATAGTCGGGGTGGGGAACACTGAAGCTTTCTTT
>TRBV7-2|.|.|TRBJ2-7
CASSLSRSAYEQYF
TGTGCCAGCAGCTTATCCAGGTCGGCCTACGAGCAGTACTTC
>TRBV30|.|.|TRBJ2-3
CAWSVLRRSDTQYF
TGTGCCTGGAGTGTACTTAGGCGGTCAGATACGCAGTATTTT
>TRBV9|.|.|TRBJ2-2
CASSVARVGTGELFF
TGTGCCAGCAGCGTAGCCAGGGTTGGCACCGGGGAGCTGTTTTTT
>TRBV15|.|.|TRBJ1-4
CATSRDVVWGDEKLFF
TGTGCCACCAGCAGAGATGTGGTGTGGGGGGACGAAAAACTGTTTTTT
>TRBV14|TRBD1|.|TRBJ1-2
CASSQGLTGASYGYTF
TGTGCCAGCAGCCAGGGGTTGACAGGGGCAAGCTATGGCTACACCTTC
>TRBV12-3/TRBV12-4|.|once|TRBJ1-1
CASTPRNTEAFF
TGTGCCAGCACCCCTAGGAACACTGAAGCTTTCTTT
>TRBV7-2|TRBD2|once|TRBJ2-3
CASSLRSGDSTDTQYF
TGTGCCAGCAGCTTAAGGAGCGGGGATAGCACAGATACGCAGTATTTT
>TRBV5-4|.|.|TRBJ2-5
CASSTRQKETQYF
TGTGCCAGCAGCACCCGACAGAAAGAGACCCAGTACTTC
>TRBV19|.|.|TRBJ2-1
CASSLFNEQFF
TGTGCCAGTAGTCTATTCAATGAGCAGTTCTTC
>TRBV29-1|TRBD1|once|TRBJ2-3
CSGQQGAASTDTQYF
TGCAGCGGTCAACAGGGGGCTGCCTCCACAGATACGCAGTATTTT
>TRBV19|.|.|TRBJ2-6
CASSIQGTISGANVLTF
TGTGCCAGTAGTATTCAGGGGACTATCTCTGGGGCCAACGTCCTGACTTTC
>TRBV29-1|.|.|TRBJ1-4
CSAGSGSKLFF
TGCAGCGCCGGGTCAGGGTCAAAACTGTTTTTT
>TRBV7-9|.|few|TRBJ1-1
CASSLVDSNTEAFF
TGTGCCAGCAGCTTAGTGGACAGTAACACTGAAGCTTTCTTT
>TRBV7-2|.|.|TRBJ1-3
CASSHSDSGNTIYF
TGTGCCAGCAGCCACTCGGACAGTGGAAACACCATATATTTT
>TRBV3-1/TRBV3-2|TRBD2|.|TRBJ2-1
CASSQSSLAGTEEQFF
TGTGCCAGCAGCCAGTCATCGCTAGCGGGGACAGAAGAGCAGTTCTTC
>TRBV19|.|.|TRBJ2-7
CASSMRRDNSYEQYF
TGTGCCAGTAGTATGCGAAGGGACAACTCCTACGAGCAGTACTTC
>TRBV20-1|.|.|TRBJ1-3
CSASRFSGNTIYF
TGCAGTGCTAGTCGGTTCTCTGGAAACACCATATATTTT
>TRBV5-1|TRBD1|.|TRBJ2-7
CASSLGGTGGGEQYF
TGCGCCAGCAGCTTGGGAGGGACAGGGGGAGGTGAGCAGTACTTC
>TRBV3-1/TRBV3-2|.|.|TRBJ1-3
CASSQDNIPKGNTIYF
TGTGCCAGCAGCCAAGACAACATCCCGAAAGGAAACACCATATATTTT
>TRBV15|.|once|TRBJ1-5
CATSRAQNQPQHF
TGTGCCACCAGCAGAGCCCAGAATCAGCCCCAGCATTTT
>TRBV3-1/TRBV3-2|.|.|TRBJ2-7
CASSQEAGAYPSEQYF
TGTGCCAGCAGCCAAGAAGCAGGGGCCTACCCCTCCGAGCAGTACTTC
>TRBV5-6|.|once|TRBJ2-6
CASSPSGFRSSGANVLTF
TGTGCCAGCAGCCCGTCGGGGTTTCGGAGCTCTGGGGCCAACGTCCTGACTTTC
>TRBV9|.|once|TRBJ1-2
CASRPTGNYGYTF
TGTGCCAGCAGACCTACAGGGAACTATGGCTACACCTTC
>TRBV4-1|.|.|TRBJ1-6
CASSQVLNSPLHF
TGCGCCAGCAGCCAAGTCCTAAATTCACCCCTCCACTTT
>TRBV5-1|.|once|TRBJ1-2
CASRGDPALPSGYTF
TGCGCCAGCAGAGGGGATCCCGCCCTGCCGAGTGGCTACACCTTC
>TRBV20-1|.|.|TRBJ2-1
CSASRVDEQFF
TGCAGTGCTAGCAGGGTTGATGAGCAGTTCTTC